This TCR beta chain was recovered during a study of regulatory T cells in long-lasting Graves disease. About the research overall: The term persistent Graves' disease signified upward of 5 years on antithyroid drugs with positive TSH receptor antibodies. Study outcomes and limitations: The TCR repertoire of persistent Graves' patients was less diverse than that of newly diagnosed ones. Those with persistent disease had in common more public clonotypes (2,741) than new patients (roughly 930).

Time point given: persistent/refractory GD, antithyroid drugs over 5 years with positive TRAb. The TCR library was prepared using RNA isolated from PBMCs. In each case, Graves' disease was diagnosed per American Thyroid Association guidelines. Libraries of TCR beta came from iRepertoire HTBI primers plus Arm-PCR of CDR3 regions. TCRdb used MiXCR to reprocess the multiplex PCR reads, holding one entry per CDR3 protein. The sample carries 700,000 or so distinct CDR3 sequences, approximately 29% recorded once. The germline V and J ends were trimmed by 11 bases and 3 bases, with 2 bases remaining between them. This CDR3 comprises 8 residues. CDR1 and CDR2 (germline): MNHEY, SMNVEV (reference sequence). As to this clonotype: Its cognate antigen is unknown.

Specimen: peripheral blood mononuclear cells (PBMCs), collected when the disease was refractory, from a patient treated with antithyroid drugs. This chain joins TRBV27 and TRBJ2-7; D is unresolved. This TCR was sampled from a female donor with Graves disease. CDR3 coding DNA: TGTGCCGTCTACGAGCAGTACTTC. This encodes CAVYEQYF.